One sample yielded the 24 T cell receptor beta chains listed below, sequenced in a study of T cells in Graves' hyperthyroidism and ophthalmopathy. Amplification targeted TCR beta CDR3 regions from RNA transcripts. Primed by the HTBI set, a first-round RT-PCR was run on the TCR CDR3. TCRdb reanalysed the multiplex PCR reads using MiXCR and keeps one entry per CDR3 protein. The data show a few hundred thousand distinct CDR3 sequences, 14% to 15% seen once. Material for sequencing was blood. The receptors shown here come from a woman in her thirties with Graves' hyperthyroidism.

This clonotype showed up many times. V and J are TRBV6-1 and TRBJ2-1; tentative D call: TRBD2 (5 bases). This CDR3 comprises 15 residues. Looked up from germline, CDR1 is MNHNS and CDR2 is SASEGT. Trimming removed 0 bases from V and 4 bases from J, with 10 bases in between. The CDR3 sequence: CASSEAAGDYNEQFF. CDR3 DNA sequence: TGTGCCAGCAGTGAAGCCGCCGGGGATTACAATGAGCAGTTCTTC.

This clonotype was recorded a few times. The genes are TRBV2 and TRBJ2-1; D possibly corresponds to TRBD2 (5 bases). Deletions cut 3 bases from V and 9 bases from J, with 15 bases between. Germline V gene data show CDR1 as SNHLY and CDR2 as FYNNEI. This CDR3 has 14 amino acids. CDR3 coding DNA: TGTGCCAGCAGTGACGGGGTAGTGCATGCTGAGCAGTTCTTC. Encoded protein: CASSDGVVHAEQFF.

This chain uses TRBV20-1 with TRBJ2-7, with TRBD2 identical over 10 bases. CDR1 and CDR2 (germline): DFQATT, SNEGSKA (reference sequence). With V trimmed by 6 bases and J by 5 bases, 7 bases remained unmatched. The CDR3 extends over 13 amino acids. The CDR3 DNA is TGCAGTGCCTGGGCTAGCGGGAGCAACGAGCAGTACTTC. It encodes CSAWASGSNEQYF.

This clonotype occurred a few times. The CDR3 is CASSMEGTGELFF. The CDR3 nucleotides are TGCGCCAGCAGCATGGAGGGAACCGGGGAGCTGTTTTTT. The chain uses TRBV5-1 and TRBJ2-2, with D tentatively TRBD2 (6 bases). This CDR3 is built from 13 residues. The V gene's germline CDR1 is SGHRS and CDR2 YFSETQ. Trimming took off 4 bases at V and 5 bases at J, with 9 bases between the two ends.

This clonotype has more than one count but fewer than ten. This sequence joins TRBV25-1 and TRBJ2-5; D is possibly TRBD2 (6 bases). CDR1 MGHDK and CDR2 SYGVNS come from the germline V gene. The V gene lost 6 bases and the J gene lost 4 bases, with 12 bases spanning the gap. The CDR3 loop spans 13 amino acids. The CDR3 spells CASSGAGRETQYF. The DNA for the CDR3 is TGTGCCAGCAGCGGTGCGGGGAGAGAGACCCAGTACTTC.

There are a few counts of this clonotype. This may arise from a read error, as a much more abundant clone is one base away. The chain has TRBV28 and TRBJ2-7; 8 nucleotides agree with TRBD2. The CDR3 spans 13 residues. Looked up from germline, CDR1 is MDHEN and CDR2 is SYDVKM. V lost 10 bases and J lost 6; bases outside the gene matches: 11. The CDR3 loop reads CANTVTGRGEQYF. The CDR3, as DNA: TGTGCCAACACCGTTACCGGGAGGGGCGAGCAGTACTTC.

This clonotype has at least ten counts. The chain uses TRBV2 and TRBJ2-1; 7 bases map to TRBD1. Unmatched junction bases numbered 5, after V lost 7 bases and J lost 5 bases. The CDR3 runs to 13 residues. Looked up from germline, CDR1 is SNHLY and CDR2 is FYNNEI. CDR3 amino acids: CASTEGGHNEQFF. The DNA for the CDR3 is TGTGCCAGCACCGAAGGGGGCCACAATGAGCAGTTCTTC. The full variable domain, with the rest looked up from reference TRBV2 and TRBJ2-1, is EPEVTQTPSHQVTQMGQEVILRCVPISNHLYFYWYRQILGQKVEFLVSFYNNEISEKSEIFDDQFSVERPDGSNFTLKIRSTKLEDSAMYFCASTEGGHNEQFFGPGTRLTVL.

The chain is built from TRBV20-1 and TRBJ2-7; perhaps TRBD2 as D (7 bases). This CDR3 is 13 amino acids long. Deletions cut 0 bases from V and 4 bases from J, with 10 bases between. CDR1 and CDR2 from the germline V gene are DFQATT and SNEGSKA (reference sequence). The CDR3 DNA reads as TGCAGTGCTAGAGATCGGGGGGCGTACGAGCAGTACTTC. This codes for CSARDRGAYEQYF.

This clonotype has at least ten counts. The CDR3 loop reads CASSTGAVSEQFF. The CDR3 bases are TGTGCCAGCTCAACGGGAGCCGTAAGTGAGCAGTTCTTC. The gene calls are TRBV18 and TRBJ2-1; perhaps TRBD2 as D (6 bases). V gave up 5 bases and J gave up 9 bases, with 14 bases separating them. Germline V gene data show CDR1 as KGHSH and CDR2 as LQKENI. This CDR3 has 13 residues.

The rearrangement links TRBV12-3 or TRBV12-4 to TRBJ2-2, with 11 bases aligning to TRBD1. The CDR3 loop spans 15 amino acids. After removal of 5 bases from V and 5 bases from J, the junction contained 4 bases not matched to a gene. The DNA for the CDR3 is TGTGCCAGCAGTGTAGGGACAGGGGGAACCGGGGAGCTGTTTTTT. It translates to CASSVGTGGTGELFF.

The chain employs TRBV4-2 and TRBJ2-7, with D unclear. The V and J ends lost 0 bases and 2 bases respectively, with 14 bases between them. CDR1 is LGHNA and CDR2 is YNFKEQ in the germline V gene. The CDR3 length is 16 residues. The CDR3 DNA reads as TGTGCCAGCAGCCAAGATGCGGTCGGCTCCCCCTACGAGCAGTACTTC. As protein: CASSQDAVGSPYEQYF.

This clonotype has ten or more counts. The CDR3 loop reads CASSSGTLKGYEQYF. For the CDR3, the DNA is TGTGCCAGCAGTTCCGGGACCCTGAAGGGCTACGAGCAGTACTTC. The V and J genes are TRBV28 and TRBJ2-7; D assignment may be TRBD1 or TRBD2 (5 bases each). CDR1 and CDR2 (germline): MDHEN, SYDVKM. This CDR3 has 15 amino acids. Between the trimmed V and J ends, which lost 4 bases and 3 bases, there was a span of 16 bases.

This clonotype has a handful of counts. An end of the junction differs from the germline gene, which may be a read error. The chain links TRBV6-1 to TRBJ1-5; TRBD1 aligns across 7 bases. The CDR3 consists of 16 residues. The germline V gene has CDR1 MNHNS and CDR2 SASEGT. This CDR3 is CASNEDREASNQPQHF. The CDR3 DNA sequence: TGTGCCAGCAATGAAGACAGGGAAGCTAGCAATCAGCCCCAGCATTTT.

This clonotype was observed many times. V is TRBV20-1 and J is TRBJ1-2, with D tentatively TRBD1 (6 bases). V was clipped by 5 bases and J by 10 bases, with 14 bases between them. Per the germline V gene, CDR1 is DFQATT and CDR2 is SNEGSKA (reference sequence). The CDR3 is made up of 11 amino acids. The CDR3 sequence is CSADPWGHYTF. The CDR3 nucleotides read TGCAGTGCTGACCCTTGGGGGCACTACACCTTC.

This clonotype was counted at least ten times. The J gene is TRBJ2-1, the V gene TRBV2; D is uncertain. The germline gives CDR1 SNHLY, CDR2 FYNNEI. Trimming left V 2 bases short and J 6 bases short, with 26 bases between. This CDR3 is built from 19 residues. CDR3 DNA sequence: TGTGCCAGCAGTGAATTCCCCTGGCGGCTCTCAAAAAGCCGCAATGAGCAGTTCTTC. Its translation: CASSEFPWRLSKSRNEQFF.

This rearrangement joins TRBV20-1 to TRBJ1-2; no clear D gene. CDR1 and CDR2 (germline): DFQATT, SNEGSKA (reference sequence). The germline V and J ends were trimmed by 0 bases and 6 bases, with 11 bases remaining between them. The CDR3 extends over 13 amino acids. The CDR3 DNA sequence: TGCAGTGCTAGAGATCAGGCAGGACATGGCTACACCTTC. Protein product: CSARDQAGHGYTF.

The chain is built from TRBV28 and TRBJ2-7; the match to TRBD1 covers 9 bases. There are 16 residues in the CDR3. With 6 bases clipped from V and 5 bases from J, the junction kept 14 bases outside the gene matches. CDR1 and CDR2 from the germline V gene are MDHEN and SYDVKM. The CDR3 coding sequence is TGTGCCAGCAGACAAAGCCCCGGGACAGGGATCCACGAGCAGTACTTC. This encodes CASRQSPGTGIHEQYF.

This clonotype was seen at least ten times. This chain links TRBV28 with TRBJ1-1; 8 bases are shared with TRBD1. CDR3 length: 12 amino acids. V lost 6 bases, J lost 9 bases, and 6 bases stayed unmatched. Germline V gene data show CDR1 as MDHEN and CDR2 as SYDVKM. The CDR3 region has the DNA TGTGCCAGCAGCGGGACAGGATGGAAAGCTTTCTTT. This sequence encodes CASSGTGWKAFF.

This clonotype was seen at least ten times. V is TRBV3-1 and J is TRBJ2-1, with 11 nucleotides matching TRBD2. CDR1 and CDR2 from the germline V gene are LGHDT and YNNKEL (reference sequence). With 5 bases clipped from V and 7 bases from J, the junction kept 10 bases outside the gene matches. The CDR3 spans 16 residues. DNA of the CDR3: TGTGCCAGCAGCGAGAAGACTAGCGGGACGGGGAATGAGCAGTTCTTC. Its protein is CASSEKTSGTGNEQFF.

This clonotype has ten or more counts. The chain is built from TRBV12-3 or TRBV12-4 and TRBJ2-7; D gene uncertain. V was shortened by 2 bases and J by 2 bases, with 13 bases between the two germline ends. The CDR3 sequence is 15 residues long. In nucleotides, the CDR3 is TGTGCCAGCAGTTTAATCTGGAGTCCTACCTACGAGCAGTACTTC. Amino acids: CASSLIWSPTYEQYF.

This clonotype has only a few counts. The chain carries TRBV5-1 and TRBJ2-5, with D uncertain. Germline assignment: CDR1 SGHRS and CDR2 YFSETQ. The V gene lost 1 base and the J gene lost 1 base, with 11 bases spanning the gap. The CDR3 is made up of 15 amino acids. The CDR3 spells CASSLQNIAQETQYF. DNA of the CDR3: TGCGCCAGCAGCTTGCAAAACATAGCCCAAGAGACCCAGTACTTC.

V is TRBV3-1 and J is TRBJ2-7; D remains ambiguous. This CDR3 has 13 residues. Germline V gives CDR1 LGHDT, CDR2 YNNKEL (reference sequence). Trimming cost V 0 bases and J 5 bases, with 8 bases left between them. CDR3 in DNA: TGTGCCAGCAGCCAAGATGACCGCCACGAGCAGTACTTC. This sequence encodes CASSQDDRHEQYF.

There are a few counts of this clonotype. The V call is TRBV28, the J call TRBJ1-5, with 11 nucleotides matching TRBD1. The V and J ends lost 5 bases and 3 bases, in that order; junction bases with no gene match: 9. Looked up from germline, CDR1 is MDHEN and CDR2 is SYDVKM. This CDR3 is built from 17 residues. The CDR3 bases are TGTGCCAGCAGTGGGGGACAGGGGGTGGGATACAATCAGCCCCAGCATTTT. Protein product: CASSGGQGVGYNQPQHF.

This clonotype has a count of ten or more. The chain links TRBV28 to TRBJ2-3; no firm D call. Per the germline V gene, CDR1 is MDHEN and CDR2 is SYDVKM. V lost 3 bases and J 1 base, leaving 14 bases between the germline ends. The CDR3 runs 16 residues. The CDR3 region is CASSFRGSTGTDTQYF. CDR3 coding DNA: TGTGCCAGCAGTTTCCGCGGCTCCACAGGCACAGATACGCAGTATTTT.